A single T cell receptor (beta chain) is shown here with its context. TCRdb's table, derived via immunoSEQ multiplex PCR, lists solely in-frame clones and lacks some. The sample shows approximately 710,000 clones, around 90% of them seen only once. This sample stems from a study of shared clonotypes between healthy human individuals. Sequenced input: memory CD8+ T cells from PBMCs. Subset indicated: CD45RO+ cells pooled with CCR7-negative TemRA cells. This receptor was identified in a man younger than 35 in good health. Some clones in this sample may be carry-over from other donors' samples.

The CDR3 nucleotides are TGTGCCAGCCGTGGAACCTCCGGGAGTTCCGGGAGGGCCCCCGGGGAGCTGTTTTTT. This sequence encodes CASRGTSGSSGRAPGELFF. The V and J genes are TRBV9 and TRBJ2-2; 8 bases map to TRBD2. Trimming removed 7 bases from V and 6 bases from J; junction bases left unmatched: 23. The CDR3 runs to 19 residues. Germline values: CDR1 SGDLS, CDR2 YYNGEE. The full variable domain, with the rest looked up from reference TRBV9 and TRBJ2-2, is DSGVTQTPKHLITATGQRVTLRCSPRSGDLSVYWYQQSLDQGLQFLIQYYNGEERAKGNILERFSAQQFPDLHSELNLSSLELGDSALYFCASRGTSGSSGRAPGELFFGEGSRLTVL.